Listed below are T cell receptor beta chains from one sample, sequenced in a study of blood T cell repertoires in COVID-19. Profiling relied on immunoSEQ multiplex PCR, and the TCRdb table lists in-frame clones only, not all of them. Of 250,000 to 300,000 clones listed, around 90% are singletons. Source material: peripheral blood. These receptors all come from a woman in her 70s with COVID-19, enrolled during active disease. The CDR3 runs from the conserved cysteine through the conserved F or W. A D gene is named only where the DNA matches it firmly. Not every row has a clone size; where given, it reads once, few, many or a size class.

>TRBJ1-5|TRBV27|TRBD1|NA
CASSLGQGADQPQHF
TGTGCCAGCAGCCTCGGACAGGGTGCGGATCAGCCCCAGCATTTT
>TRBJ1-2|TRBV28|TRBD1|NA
CASSLGTARYGYTF
TGTGCCAGCAGTCTTGGGACAGCCCGCTATGGCTACACCTTC
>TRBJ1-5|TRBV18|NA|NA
CASSNTEYSNQPQHF
TGTGCCAGCTCAAATACAGAGTATAGCAATCAGCCCCAGCATTTT
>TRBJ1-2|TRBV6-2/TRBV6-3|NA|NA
CASSYDSSNYGYTF
TGTGCCAGCAGTTATGACAGCTCTAACTATGGCTACACCTTC
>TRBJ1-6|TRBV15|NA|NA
CATSRGLFGSPLHF
TGTGCCACCAGCAGAGGTTTATTCGGTTCACCCCTCCACTTT
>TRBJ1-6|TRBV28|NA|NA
CASSLSMFNSPLHF
TGTGCCAGCAGTTTATCCATGTTTAATTCACCCCTCCACTTT
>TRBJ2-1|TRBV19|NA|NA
CASSRRGSYNEQFF
TGTGCCAGTAGTCGGCGGGGATCCTACAATGAGCAGTTCTTC
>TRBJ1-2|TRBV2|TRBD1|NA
CASSWTGGAGDGYTF
TGTGCCAGCAGCTGGACAGGGGGCGCCGGGGATGGCTACACCTTC
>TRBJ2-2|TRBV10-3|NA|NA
CAISDDRGVTPGSCFF
NA
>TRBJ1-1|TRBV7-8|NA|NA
CASSLRSGVLNTEAFF
TGTGCCAGCAGTCTCCGAAGCGGCGTTTTGAACACTGAAGCTTTCTTT
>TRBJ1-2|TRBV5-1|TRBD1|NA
CASSSLLDRGNGYTF
TGCGCCAGCAGCTCCCTTCTGGACAGGGGGAATGGCTACACCTTC
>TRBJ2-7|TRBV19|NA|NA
CASSIGGLYEQYF
TGTGCCAGTAGTATTGGCGGTCTCTACGAGCAGTACTTC
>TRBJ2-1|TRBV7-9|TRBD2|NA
CASSPETSGRAGYNEQFF
TGTGCCAGCAGCCCCGAGACTAGCGGGAGGGCCGGGTACAATGAGCAGTTCTTC
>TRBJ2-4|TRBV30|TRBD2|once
CAWSASGSNIQYF
TGTGCCTGGAGTGCCAGCGGGAGTAACATTCAGTACTTC
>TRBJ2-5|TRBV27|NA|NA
CASSLNPSGLGTQYF
TGTGCCAGCAGTTTAAACCCATCGGGGTTGGGGACCCAGTACTTC
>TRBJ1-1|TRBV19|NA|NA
CASTKVPRGLNTEAFF
TGTGCCAGTACCAAAGTTCCGCGTGGGCTGAACACTGAAGCTTTCTTT
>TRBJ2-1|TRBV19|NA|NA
CASSIVAYEQFF
TGTGCCAGTAGTATAGTGGCCTATGAGCAGTTCTTC
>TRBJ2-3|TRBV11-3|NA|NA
CASQGTGPTDTQYF
TGTGCCAGTCAGGGGACGGGACCCACAGATACGCAGTATTTT
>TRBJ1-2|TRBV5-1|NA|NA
CASSLEGYPNYGYTF
TGCGCCAGCAGCTTGGAGGGGTACCCTAACTATGGCTACACCTTC
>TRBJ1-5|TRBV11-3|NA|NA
CASSWGPSQPQHF
TGTGCCAGCAGTTGGGGGCCCAGTCAGCCCCAGCATTTT
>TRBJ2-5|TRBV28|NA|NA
CASSSNLGSQYF
TGTGCCAGCAGTTCAAATTTGGGGAGCCAGTACTTC
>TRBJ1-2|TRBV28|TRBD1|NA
CASRPGQGLYGYTF
TGTGCCAGCAGGCCGGGACAGGGGCTCTATGGCTACACCTTC
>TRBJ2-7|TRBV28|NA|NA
CASSLAGRVYEQYF
TGTGCCAGCAGTTTAGCAGGAAGAGTTTACGAGCAGTACTTC
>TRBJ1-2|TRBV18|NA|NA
CASSPKEAYYGYTF
TGTGCCAGCTCACCCAAAGAGGCCTACTATGGCTACACCTTC
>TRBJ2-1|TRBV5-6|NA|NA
CASSFLGTHSSYNEQFF
TGTGCCAGCAGTTTTCTAGGGACTCATAGCTCCTACAATGAGCAGTTCTTC
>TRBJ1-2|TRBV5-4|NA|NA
CASSLTGTGFGYTF
TGTGCCAGCAGCTTGACCGGGACTGGATTTGGCTACACCTTC
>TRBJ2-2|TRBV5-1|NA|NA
CASSLAPGYTGELFF
TGCGCCAGCAGCTTGGCCCCGGGGTACACCGGGGAGCTGTTTTTT
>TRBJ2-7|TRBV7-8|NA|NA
CASSRVTPYEQYF
TGTGCCAGCAGCCGCGTGACACCATACGAGCAGTACTTC
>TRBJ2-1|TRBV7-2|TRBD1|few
CASSLIRGTGSFF
TGTGCCAGCAGCTTAATTAGGGGGACAGGGTCGTTCTTC
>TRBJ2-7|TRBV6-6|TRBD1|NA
CASSYSDRMYEQYF
TGTGCCAGCAGTTACTCGGACAGGATGTACGAGCAGTACTTC
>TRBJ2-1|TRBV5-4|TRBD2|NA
CASSLAGGQLPQFF
TGTGCCAGCAGCCTAGCGGGAGGCCAACTCCCCCAGTTCTTC
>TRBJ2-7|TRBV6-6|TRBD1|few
CASSSGQGNPLEQYF
TGTGCCAGCAGTTCTGGACAGGGGAATCCCCTCGAGCAGTACTTC
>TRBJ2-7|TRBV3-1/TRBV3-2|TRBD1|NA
CASSHTGTGINEQYF
TGTGCCAGCAGCCATACCGGGACAGGGATAAACGAGCAGTACTTC
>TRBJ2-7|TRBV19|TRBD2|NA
CASGEGGDSYEQYF
TGTGCCAGTGGGGAGGGAGGAGATTCCTACGAGCAGTACTTC
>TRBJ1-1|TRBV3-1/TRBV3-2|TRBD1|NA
CASSQGQGAGAFF
TGTGCCAGCAGCCAGGGACAGGGGGCCGGAGCTTTCTTT
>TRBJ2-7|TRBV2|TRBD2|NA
CASSPTSGFFYEQYF
TGTGCCAGCAGCCCTACTAGCGGGTTTTTCTACGAGCAGTACTTC
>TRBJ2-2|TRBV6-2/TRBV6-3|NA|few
CASSLIGARYTGELFF
TGTGCCAGCAGCCTGATAGGGGCGCGGTACACCGGGGAGCTGTTTTTT
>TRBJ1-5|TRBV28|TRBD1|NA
CASRYTGANQPQHF
TGTGCCAGCAGATATACAGGGGCAAATCAGCCCCAGCATTTT
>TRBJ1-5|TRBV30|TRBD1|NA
CAWSLGQENQPQHF
TGTGCCTGGAGCTTAGGACAGGAGAATCAGCCCCAGCATTTT
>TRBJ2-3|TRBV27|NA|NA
CASSSRITMTQYF
TGTGCCAGCAGTTCTAGGATCACGATGACGCAGTATTTT
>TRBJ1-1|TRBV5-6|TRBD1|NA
CASSTRQGRNTEAFF
TGTGCCAGCAGCACTAGACAGGGGAGGAACACTGAAGCTTTCTTT
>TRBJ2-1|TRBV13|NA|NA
CASSLTAYLSYNEQFF
TGTGCCAGCAGCTTAACAGCCTACCTCTCCTACAATGAGCAGTTCTTC
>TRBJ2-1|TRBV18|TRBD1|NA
CASSPVGQGEVEQFF
TGTGCCAGCTCACCGGTGGGACAGGGGGAAGTTGAGCAGTTCTTC
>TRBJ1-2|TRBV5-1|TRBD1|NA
CASSFAHLGQGGYGYTF
TGCGCCAGCAGCTTTGCTCACTTAGGACAGGGTGGCTATGGCTACACCTTC
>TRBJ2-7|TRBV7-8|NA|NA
CASSRDYLNYEQYF
TGTGCCAGCAGCCGCGACTACCTTAACTACGAGCAGTACTTC
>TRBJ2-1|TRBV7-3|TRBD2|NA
CASSLPTSGRALGAYNEQFF
TGTGCCAGCAGCTTACCGACTAGCGGGAGGGCCCTCGGGGCCTACAATGAGCAGTTCTTC
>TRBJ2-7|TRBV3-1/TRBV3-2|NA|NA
CASSLYEQYF
TGTGCCAGCAGCCTATACGAGCAGTACTTC
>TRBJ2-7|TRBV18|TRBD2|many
CASSSRGTSPYEQYF
TGTGCCAGCTCATCCCGAGGGACTAGTCCCTACGAGCAGTACTTC
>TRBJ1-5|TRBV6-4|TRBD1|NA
CASSAPGGRNQPQHF
TGTGCCAGCAGTGCACCAGGGGGTAGGAATCAGCCCCAGCATTTT
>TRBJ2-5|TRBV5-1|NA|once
CASSLSLPRGETQYF
TGCGCCAGCAGCTTGTCCTTACCAAGGGGGGAGACCCAGTACTTC
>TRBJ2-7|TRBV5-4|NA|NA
CASSLEPGISYEQYF
TGTGCCAGCAGCTTGGAGCCAGGGATATCCTACGAGCAGTACTTC
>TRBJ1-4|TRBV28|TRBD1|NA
CASTAGTGYEKLFF
TGTGCCAGCACCGCCGGGACAGGCTATGAAAAACTGTTTTTT
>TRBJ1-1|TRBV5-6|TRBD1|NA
CASSPGTGMNTEAFF
TGTGCCAGCAGCCCCGGGACAGGGATGAACACTGAAGCTTTCTTT
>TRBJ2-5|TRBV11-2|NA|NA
CASTLRGSGEETQYF
TGTGCCAGCACCCTGCGGGGTAGCGGAGAAGAGACCCAGTACTTC
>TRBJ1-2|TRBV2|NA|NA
CASSELAGAVGYTF
TGTGCCAGCAGTGAACTGGCAGGGGCGGTTGGCTACACCTTC
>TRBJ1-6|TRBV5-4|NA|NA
CASSLWSSSYNSPLHF
TGTGCCAGCAGCTTGTGGAGCAGCTCCTATAATTCACCCCTCCACTTT